The subject of this entry is one TCR beta chain. Its antigen is not known. The data are from a study of T cell clones after liver transplantation. About the research overall: Three of the eight recipients were HCV-positive; the rest had non-autoimmune, non-viral transplant indications. Until 12-24 months post-transplant, subjects got standard immunosuppression and no induction. Samples came pre-transplant, pre-randomization before withdrawal, and post-randomization after withdrawal ended. Overall study findings and caveats: Migration into the graft, not deletion, may explain lost graft donor-reactive T cells.

This CDR3 spans 13 amino acids. Trimming shortened V by 0 bases and J by 5 bases, and 8 bases separated the two germline ends. The V gene's germline CDR1 is SGDLS and CDR2 YYNGEE. Sequencing was performed with immunoSEQ multiplex PCR; in TCRdb, only in-frame clones are kept and a portion is missing. The profile shows under 130,000 clones, around 84% of them singletons. The clonotype comes from a human patient who received a liver transplant. Part of the T cells may come from the graft donor. The chain has TRBV9 and TRBJ1-2; a possible D gene is TRBD1 (5 bases). The source was CD4+ T cells from blood, collected approximately 43 months after liver transplant. The CDR3 loop is CASSVAGQYGYTF. The CDR3 nucleotides read TGTGCCAGCAGCGTAGCAGGGCAATATGGCTACACCTTC.